The source of this TCR beta chain is a study of CD8 T cells in Susac syndrome. From blood CD8+ and CD4+ T cells, TCR beta sequences were generated. TEMRA cells were FACS-enriched, while CD8+ and CD4+ T cells were negatively isolated. Reverse transcription of roughly 0.5 to 1 ug RNA was performed with random hexamers. Amplification of TCR beta CDR3 across 54 Vbeta and 13 Jbeta was performed with immunoSEQ multiplex PCR. Each CDR3 protein is one row after TCRdb ran MiXCR on the immunoSEQ multiplex PCR reads. The table records about 57,000 distinct CDR3 sequences, just over 90% of them present only once. Germline V gives CDR1 SGHNT, CDR2 YYREEE (reference sequence). Trimming shortened V by 3 bases and J by 3 bases, and 27 bases separated the two germline ends. The CDR3 is made up of 19 amino acids. Note on this clonotype: Its antigen is currently unknown.

General study findings and limits: As the study acknowledged, the number of individuals in its TCR sequencing and HLA analysis was relatively small.

Sequencing was done on a sample of CD8+ T cells from PBMCs. The chain couples TRBV5-4 to TRBJ1-2; D is perhaps TRBD1 (5 bases). The source of this sequence is a human donor with multiple sclerosis. CDR3 loop: CASSSESGTRNDIDYGYTF. The CDR3 DNA follows: TGTGCCAGCAGCTCCGAGTCGGGGACGAGAAATGATATCGACTATGGCTACACCTTC.